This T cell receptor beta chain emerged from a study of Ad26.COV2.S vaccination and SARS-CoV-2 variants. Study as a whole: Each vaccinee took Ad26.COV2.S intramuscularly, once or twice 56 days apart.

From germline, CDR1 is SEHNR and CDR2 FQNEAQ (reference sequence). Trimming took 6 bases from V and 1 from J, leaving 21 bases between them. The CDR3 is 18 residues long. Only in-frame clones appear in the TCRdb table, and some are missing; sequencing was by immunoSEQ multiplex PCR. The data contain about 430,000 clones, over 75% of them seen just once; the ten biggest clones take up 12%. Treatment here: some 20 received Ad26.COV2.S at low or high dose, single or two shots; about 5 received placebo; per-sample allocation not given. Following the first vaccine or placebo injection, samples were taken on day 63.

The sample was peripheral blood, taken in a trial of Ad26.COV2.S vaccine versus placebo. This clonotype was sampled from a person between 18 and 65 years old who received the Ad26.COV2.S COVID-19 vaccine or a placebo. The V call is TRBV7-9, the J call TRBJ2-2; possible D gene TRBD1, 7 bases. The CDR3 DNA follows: TGTGCCAGCAGAAAAGGAGCAGGGGGGAAGGAGAACACCGGGGAGCTGTTTTTT. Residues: CASRKGAGGKENTGELFF. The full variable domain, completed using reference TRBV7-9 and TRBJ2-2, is DTGVSQNPRHKITKRGQNVTFRCDPISEHNRLYWYRQTLGQGPEFLTYFQNEAQLEKSRLLSDRFSAERPKGSFSTLEIQRTEQGDSAMYLCASRKGAGGKENTGELFFGEGSRLTVL.